The rows below give T cell receptor beta chains drawn from one sample of a study of beta chain features in type 1 diabetes. Here immunoSEQ multiplex PCR was the method, and the copy in TCRdb shows in-frame clones only, minus some. The data show around 140,000 clones, 10% seen once. Sequencing was done on a sample of naive CD4+ T cells from blood. These receptors were obtained from a man aged 18 to 29 in good health. Each CDR3 is given with its conserved first and last residue. The D gene is left open where the match is weak. Some rows have no size entry. The others give once, few or many, or a class for an expanded clone.

CDR3nt: TGTGCCAGCAGCACCAGGACTAGCGGGGAGACCCAGTACTTC
CDR3aa: CASSTRTSGETQYF
v_gene: TRBV7-2
abundance: few
j_gene: TRBJ2-5
d_gene: TRBD2

CDR3nt: TGTGCCAGCAGTCCCGACAGGGGGCTCTACAATGAGCAGTTCTTC
CDR3aa: CASSPDRGLYNEQFF
v_gene: TRBV6-4
abundance: few
j_gene: TRBJ2-1
d_gene: TRBD1

CDR3nt: TGTGCCAGCAGAAAGGGACAGTTCTCCTACGAGCAGTACTTC
CDR3aa: CASRKGQFSYEQYF
v_gene: TRBV7-6
abundance: few
j_gene: TRBJ2-7
d_gene: TRBD1

CDR3nt: TGTGCCAGTCAAAGCCCCCCGGGACAGGGAAGTAATGAGCAGTTCTTC
CDR3aa: CASQSPPGQGSNEQFF
v_gene: TRBV19
abundance: few
j_gene: TRBJ2-1
d_gene: TRBD1

CDR3nt: TGTGCCAGCAGCTTAGAGGTCAACAGAGTCACAGATACGCAGTATTTT
CDR3aa: CASSLEVNRVTDTQYF
v_gene: TRBV7-9
abundance: few
j_gene: TRBJ2-3
d_gene: .

CDR3nt: TGTGCCATCAGAGAAACTAGCGGGGTAAACAATGAGCAGTTCTTC
CDR3aa: CAIRETSGVNNEQFF
v_gene: TRBV10-3
abundance: few
j_gene: TRBJ2-1
d_gene: TRBD2

CDR3nt: TGTGCCAGCAGCTTATCTAGCGGGAACTACGAGCAGTACTTC
CDR3aa: CASSLSSGNYEQYF
v_gene: TRBV7-2
abundance: few
j_gene: TRBJ2-7
d_gene: TRBD2

CDR3nt: TGCGCCAGCAGCTTGGAAGCCAGACAGTTTAATTCACCCCTCCACTTT
CDR3aa: CASSLEARQFNSPLHF
v_gene: TRBV5-1
abundance: .
j_gene: TRBJ1-6
d_gene: .

CDR3nt: TGCAGCGCCGGGGACTTCAATCAGCCCCAGCATTTT
CDR3aa: CSAGDFNQPQHF
v_gene: TRBV29-1
abundance: many
j_gene: TRBJ1-5
d_gene: .

CDR3nt: TGTGCCAGCAGTTTTGCCGGGACAGGGGGCTATGTTACGTCCGTATATTTT
CDR3aa: CASSFAGTGGYVTSVYF
v_gene: TRBV28
abundance: few
j_gene: TRBJ1-3
d_gene: TRBD1

CDR3nt: TGTGCCAGCAGTTTGGACAGGGCGGCCTATGGCTACACCTTC
CDR3aa: CASSLDRAAYGYTF
v_gene: TRBV27
abundance: few
j_gene: TRBJ1-2
d_gene: TRBD1

CDR3nt: TGTGCCAGCAGCCAAGGGGAAGGGGGGGGGCTCCAAGAGACCCAGTACTTC
CDR3aa: CASSQGEGGGLQETQYF
v_gene: TRBV4-2
abundance: few
j_gene: TRBJ2-5
d_gene: .

CDR3nt: TGTGCCAGCAGTGACAGGGACACTGAAGCTTTCTTT
CDR3aa: CASSDRDTEAFF
v_gene: TRBV2
abundance: few
j_gene: TRBJ1-1
d_gene: .

CDR3nt: TGTGCCAGCAGCTTAACCCAGGGGCCCTCCTACGAGCAGTACTTC
CDR3aa: CASSLTQGPSYEQYF
v_gene: TRBV11-2
abundance: .
j_gene: TRBJ2-7
d_gene: .

CDR3nt: TGTGCCAGCAGCCCTCGGACAGGGATCACCGGGGAGCTGTTTTTT
CDR3aa: CASSPRTGITGELFF
v_gene: TRBV9
abundance: few
j_gene: TRBJ2-2
d_gene: TRBD1

CDR3nt: TGTGCCAGGGAAAACAGGCCCTCCAGGGACGAGCAGTACTTC
CDR3aa: CARENRPSRDEQYF
v_gene: TRBV10-3
abundance: .
j_gene: TRBJ2-7
d_gene: .

CDR3nt: TGTGCCAGCAGGAACCCGGGACAGGGTGGCCACGAGCAGTACTTC
CDR3aa: CASRNPGQGGHEQYF
v_gene: TRBV28
abundance: .
j_gene: TRBJ2-7
d_gene: TRBD1

CDR3nt: TGTGCCAGCAGTGAGAGTCAGCTTTACGGGGAGCAGTACTTC
CDR3aa: CASSESQLYGEQYF
v_gene: TRBV25-1
abundance: .
j_gene: TRBJ2-7
d_gene: .

CDR3nt: TGTGCCAGCAGCCGGGAGATTCTTAATGAAAAACTGTTTTTT
CDR3aa: CASSREILNEKLFF
v_gene: TRBV7-2
abundance: few
j_gene: TRBJ1-4
d_gene: .

CDR3nt: TGCGCCAGCAGCTCTCCGGGACAGGGGGCCTATGAGCAGTTCTTC
CDR3aa: CASSSPGQGAYEQFF
v_gene: TRBV4-1
abundance: .
j_gene: TRBJ2-1
d_gene: TRBD1

CDR3nt: TGTGCCATCAGCGGAGAACAAGAGACCCAGTACTTC
CDR3aa: CAISGEQETQYF
v_gene: TRBV10-3
abundance: .
j_gene: TRBJ2-5
d_gene: .

CDR3nt: TGTGCCAGCTCATCCGTTGATGCCCCTCGGGGAGACCAGCATTTT
CDR3aa: CASSSVDAPRGDQHF
v_gene: TRBV18
abundance: .
j_gene: TRBJ1-5
d_gene: .

CDR3nt: TGTGCCTGGAGTGTACAGGGACTAGTGATCCACGAGCAGTACTTC
CDR3aa: CAWSVQGLVIHEQYF
v_gene: TRBV30
abundance: many
j_gene: TRBJ2-7
d_gene: TRBD2

CDR3nt: TGTGCCAGCACCCAAGGGACAGGGAACTATTCACCCCTCCACTTT
CDR3aa: CASTQGTGNYSPLHF
v_gene: TRBV9
abundance: few
j_gene: TRBJ1-6
d_gene: TRBD1

CDR3nt: TGTGCCACCAGCAGAGATCGGGTTGGCTACACCTTC
CDR3aa: CATSRDRVGYTF
v_gene: TRBV15
abundance: few
j_gene: TRBJ1-2
d_gene: .

CDR3nt: TGTGCCATCAGTGATTCAGAAGATACGCAGTATTTT
CDR3aa: CAISDSEDTQYF
v_gene: TRBV6-5
abundance: few
j_gene: TRBJ2-3
d_gene: .

CDR3nt: TGTGCCAGCAGCTTTTCTCGCAGGGGTTTCTACGAGCAGTACTTC
CDR3aa: CASSFSRRGFYEQYF
v_gene: TRBV5-6
abundance: few
j_gene: TRBJ2-7
d_gene: .

CDR3nt: TGTGCCAGCGGACTTGGACTAGCGAGCTTGGATGAGCAGTTCTTC
CDR3aa: CASGLGLASLDEQFF
v_gene: TRBV14
abundance: .
j_gene: TRBJ2-1
d_gene: TRBD2

CDR3nt: TGCGCCAGCAGCGCTTCCTGGGGCATCACAGATACGCAGTATTTT
CDR3aa: CASSASWGITDTQYF
v_gene: TRBV5-1
abundance: .
j_gene: TRBJ2-3
d_gene: .

CDR3nt: TGTGCCAGCAGCCCCCAGGGGGTTTCGGAAAAACTGTTTTTT
CDR3aa: CASSPQGVSEKLFF
v_gene: TRBV2
abundance: .
j_gene: TRBJ1-4
d_gene: TRBD1

CDR3nt: TGCGCCAGCAGCTTGGGGGCAGGGGGATCCTATAACTATGGCTACACCTTC
CDR3aa: CASSLGAGGSYNYGYTF
v_gene: TRBV5-1
abundance: few
j_gene: TRBJ1-2
d_gene: TRBD1

CDR3nt: TGCGCCAGCAGCCAAGAGTCGCGGGGTCACTACAATGAGCAGTTCTTC
CDR3aa: CASSQESRGHYNEQFF
v_gene: TRBV4-3
abundance: .
j_gene: TRBJ2-1
d_gene: .

CDR3nt: TGTGCCTGGAGTAAAAGCGCGAACACCGGGGAGCTGTTTTTT
CDR3aa: CAWSKSANTGELFF
v_gene: TRBV30
abundance: few
j_gene: TRBJ2-2
d_gene: .

CDR3nt: TGCAGCGTTGTCCAGGGGGCTAACTATGGCTACACCTTC
CDR3aa: CSVVQGANYGYTF
v_gene: TRBV29-1
abundance: .
j_gene: TRBJ1-2
d_gene: TRBD1

CDR3nt: TGCAGTGCTGCCGGGACAGGGTCGCAGTATTTT
CDR3aa: CSAAGTGSQYF
v_gene: TRBV20-1
abundance: few
j_gene: TRBJ2-3
d_gene: TRBD1

CDR3nt: TGTGCCAGCAGCTTAAGACAGGGCGCGGCTGGAAACACCATATATTTT
CDR3aa: CASSLRQGAAGNTIYF
v_gene: TRBV7-2
abundance: .
j_gene: TRBJ1-3
d_gene: TRBD1

CDR3nt: TGTGCCAGCAGTCCGGCAGGGTCTTACGAAAAACTGTTTTTT
CDR3aa: CASSPAGSYEKLFF
v_gene: TRBV6-5
abundance: few
j_gene: TRBJ1-4
d_gene: .

CDR3nt: TGTGCCAGCAGTTCCCGACTGCGACTCTCTGGAAACACCATATATTTT
CDR3aa: CASSSRLRLSGNTIYF
v_gene: TRBV28
abundance: few
j_gene: TRBJ1-3
d_gene: .

CDR3nt: TGTGCCAGCAGTCAACCGATTACCCCTGACGAGCGCTACGAGCAGTACTTC
CDR3aa: CASSQPITPDERYEQYF
v_gene: TRBV28
abundance: .
j_gene: TRBJ2-7
d_gene: .

CDR3nt: TGTGCCAGCAGCGTAGGGCTAGCGGGCAACTCCTACGAGCAGTACTTC
CDR3aa: CASSVGLAGNSYEQYF
v_gene: TRBV9
abundance: .
j_gene: TRBJ2-7
d_gene: TRBD2

CDR3nt: TGTGCCAGCAGCGTAGCACAGGGGTGGATCGGGGAGCTGTTTTTT
CDR3aa: CASSVAQGWIGELFF
v_gene: TRBV9
abundance: .
j_gene: TRBJ2-2
d_gene: TRBD1

CDR3nt: TGCAGTGCCGTCGGGGGATGGGAGCAGTACTTC
CDR3aa: CSAVGGWEQYF
v_gene: TRBV20-1
abundance: few
j_gene: TRBJ2-7
d_gene: .

CDR3nt: TGTGCCAGCAAAACTAGCGGGGGGGCCCGCAATGAGCAGTTCTTC
CDR3aa: CASKTSGGARNEQFF
v_gene: TRBV5-4
abundance: .
j_gene: TRBJ2-1
d_gene: TRBD2

CDR3nt: TGTGCCAGCAGCCACCGGGACAGGGTTATGGATACGCAGTATTTT
CDR3aa: CASSHRDRVMDTQYF
v_gene: TRBV7-6
abundance: few
j_gene: TRBJ2-3
d_gene: TRBD1

CDR3nt: TGCGCCAGCAGTGTGAGTAGCGGGGGGGCCCACGAGCAGTACTTC
CDR3aa: CASSVSSGGAHEQYF
v_gene: TRBV4-3
abundance: .
j_gene: TRBJ2-7
d_gene: TRBD2

CDR3nt: TGCGCCAGCAGCCTACCGACTAGCGGGCCCTCCTACGAGCAGTACTTC
CDR3aa: CASSLPTSGPSYEQYF
v_gene: TRBV5-1
abundance: few
j_gene: TRBJ2-7
d_gene: TRBD2

CDR3nt: TGTGCCAGCAGCTTGGCCGGGGGGACTAGCGGGGGGGTCAATGAGCAGTTCTTC
CDR3aa: CASSLAGGTSGGVNEQFF
v_gene: TRBV5-4
abundance: .
j_gene: TRBJ2-1
d_gene: TRBD2

CDR3nt: TGTGCCAGCAGCTTAGCGCACGCCGGGGTCAATCAGCCCCAGCATTTT
CDR3aa: CASSLAHAGVNQPQHF
v_gene: TRBV7-2
abundance: .
j_gene: TRBJ1-5
d_gene: .

CDR3nt: TGTGCCAGCAGCTTATCTCCAGGAATTACAACTAATGAAAAACTGTTTTTT
CDR3aa: CASSLSPGITTNEKLFF
v_gene: TRBV7-9
abundance: .
j_gene: TRBJ1-4
d_gene: .

CDR3nt: TGTGCCAGCAGCTTCATAGATACGCAGTATTTT
CDR3aa: CASSFIDTQYF
v_gene: TRBV5-6
abundance: few
j_gene: TRBJ2-3
d_gene: .

CDR3nt: TGTGCCAGCAGTTTAACGGGACAGGGCAATTGGGACTATGGCTACACCTTC
CDR3aa: CASSLTGQGNWDYGYTF
v_gene: TRBV27
abundance: .
j_gene: TRBJ1-2
d_gene: TRBD1

CDR3nt: TGTGCCAGCACCGATCCGGGGGGCAACATTCAGTACTTC
CDR3aa: CASTDPGGNIQYF
v_gene: TRBV7-2
abundance: many
j_gene: TRBJ2-4
d_gene: .

CDR3nt: TGTGCCAGCAGAAACCAGGGGGCTAACTATGGCTACACCTTC
CDR3aa: CASRNQGANYGYTF
v_gene: TRBV2
abundance: .
j_gene: TRBJ1-2
d_gene: TRBD1